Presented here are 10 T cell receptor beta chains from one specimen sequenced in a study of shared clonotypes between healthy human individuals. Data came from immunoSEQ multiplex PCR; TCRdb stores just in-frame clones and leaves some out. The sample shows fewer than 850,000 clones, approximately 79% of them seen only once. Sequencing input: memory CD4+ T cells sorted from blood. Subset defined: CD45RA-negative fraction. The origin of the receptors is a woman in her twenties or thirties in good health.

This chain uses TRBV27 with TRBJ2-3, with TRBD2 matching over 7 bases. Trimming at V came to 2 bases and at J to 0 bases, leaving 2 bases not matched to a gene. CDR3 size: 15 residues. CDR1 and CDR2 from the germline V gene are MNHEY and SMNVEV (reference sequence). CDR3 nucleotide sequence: TGTGCCAGCAGTTTAAGGGGACTAAGCACAGATACGCAGTATTTT. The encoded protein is CASSLRGLSTDTQYF.

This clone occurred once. The CDR3 region is CVRRILRDRNYEQYF. CDR3 DNA: TGTGTCAGAAGGATATTAAGGGACAGAAATTACGAGCAGTACTTC. This chain joins TRBV7-5 and TRBJ2-5; the tabulated D call, TRBD1, remains unverified against the DNA. The J call may not be correct, given that the DNA end is closer to TRBJ2-7. TRBV7-5 is a pseudogene segment. The CDR3 runs 15 residues.

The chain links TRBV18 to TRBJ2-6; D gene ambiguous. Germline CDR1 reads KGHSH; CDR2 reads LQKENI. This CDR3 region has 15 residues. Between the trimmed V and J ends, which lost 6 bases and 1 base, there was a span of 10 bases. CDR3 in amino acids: CASSLIRSGANVLTF. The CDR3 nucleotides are TGTGCCAGCTCCTTGATCCGATCTGGGGCCAACGTCCTGACTTTC.

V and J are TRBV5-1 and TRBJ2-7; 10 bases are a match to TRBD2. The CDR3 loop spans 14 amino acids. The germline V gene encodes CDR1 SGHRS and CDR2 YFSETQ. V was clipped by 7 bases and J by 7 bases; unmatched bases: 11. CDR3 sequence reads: CASHAGTSVGEQYF. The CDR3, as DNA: TGCGCCAGCCACGCCGGGACTAGCGTCGGGGAGCAGTACTTC. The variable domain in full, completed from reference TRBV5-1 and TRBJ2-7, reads KAGVTQTPRYLIKTRGQQVTLSCSPISGHRSVSWYQQTPGQGLQFLFEYFSETQRNKGNFPGRFSGRQFSNSRSEMNVSTLELGDSALYLCASHAGTSVGEQYFGPGTRLTVT.

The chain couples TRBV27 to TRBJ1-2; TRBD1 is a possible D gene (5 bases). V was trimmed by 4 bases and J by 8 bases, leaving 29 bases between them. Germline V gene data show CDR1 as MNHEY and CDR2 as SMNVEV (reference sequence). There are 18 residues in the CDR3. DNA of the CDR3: TGTGCCAGCAGTTCGAGGCCCCCCCTAACAGGAGTCTCCTACGGCTACACCTTC. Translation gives CASSSRPPLTGVSYGYTF.

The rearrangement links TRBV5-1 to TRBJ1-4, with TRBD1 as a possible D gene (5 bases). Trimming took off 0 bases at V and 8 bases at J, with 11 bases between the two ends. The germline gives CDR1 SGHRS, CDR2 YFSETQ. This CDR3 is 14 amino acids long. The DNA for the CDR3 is TGCGCCAGCAGCTTGGGCAGGGAGGGAGAAAAACTGTTTTTT. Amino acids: CASSLGREGEKLFF.

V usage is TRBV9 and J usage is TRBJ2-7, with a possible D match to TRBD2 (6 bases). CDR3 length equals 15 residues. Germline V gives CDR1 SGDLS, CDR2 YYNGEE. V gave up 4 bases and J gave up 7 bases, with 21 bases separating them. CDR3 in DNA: TGTGCCAGCAGCTTCCGGGACTTCCCCACTGAAGAGCAGTACTTC. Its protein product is CASSFRDFPTEEQYF.

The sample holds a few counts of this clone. The CDR3 sequence: CASSFRTGGDTQYF. The CDR3 nucleotides are TGTGCCAGTAGTTTCAGGACAGGGGGTGATACGCAGTATTTT. The gene calls are TRBV19 and TRBJ2-3; 10 nucleotides match TRBD1. This CDR3 spans 14 amino acids. CDR1 and CDR2 (germline): LNHDA, SQIVND (reference sequence). J gave up 6 bases and V 5 bases, and 5 bases lay outside the gene matches.

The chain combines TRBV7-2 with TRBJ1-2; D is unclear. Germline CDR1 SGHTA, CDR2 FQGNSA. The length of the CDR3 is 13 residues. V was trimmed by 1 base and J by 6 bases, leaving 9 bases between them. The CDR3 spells CASSLGPEDGYTF. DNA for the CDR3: TGTGCCAGCAGCTTAGGGCCAGAGGATGGCTACACCTTC. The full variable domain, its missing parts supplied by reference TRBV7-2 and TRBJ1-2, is GAGVSQSPSNKVTEKGKDVELRCDPISGHTALYWYRQSLGQGLEFLIYFQGNSAPDKSGLPSDRFSAERTGGSVSTLTIQRTQQEDSAVYLCASSLGPEDGYTFGSGTRLTVV.

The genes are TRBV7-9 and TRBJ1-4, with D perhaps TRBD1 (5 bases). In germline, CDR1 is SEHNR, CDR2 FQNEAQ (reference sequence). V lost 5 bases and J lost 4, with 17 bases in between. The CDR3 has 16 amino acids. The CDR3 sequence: CASSRRTTGDNEKLFF. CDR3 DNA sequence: TGTGCCAGCAGCCGGCGAACTACAGGCGATAATGAAAAACTGTTTTTT. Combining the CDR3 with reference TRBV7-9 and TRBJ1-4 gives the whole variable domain DTGVSQNPRHKITKRGQNVTFRCDPISEHNRLYWYRQTLGQGPEFLTYFQNEAQLEKSRLLSDRFSAERPKGSFSTLEIQRTEQGDSAMYLCASSRRTTGDNEKLFFGSGTQLSVL.